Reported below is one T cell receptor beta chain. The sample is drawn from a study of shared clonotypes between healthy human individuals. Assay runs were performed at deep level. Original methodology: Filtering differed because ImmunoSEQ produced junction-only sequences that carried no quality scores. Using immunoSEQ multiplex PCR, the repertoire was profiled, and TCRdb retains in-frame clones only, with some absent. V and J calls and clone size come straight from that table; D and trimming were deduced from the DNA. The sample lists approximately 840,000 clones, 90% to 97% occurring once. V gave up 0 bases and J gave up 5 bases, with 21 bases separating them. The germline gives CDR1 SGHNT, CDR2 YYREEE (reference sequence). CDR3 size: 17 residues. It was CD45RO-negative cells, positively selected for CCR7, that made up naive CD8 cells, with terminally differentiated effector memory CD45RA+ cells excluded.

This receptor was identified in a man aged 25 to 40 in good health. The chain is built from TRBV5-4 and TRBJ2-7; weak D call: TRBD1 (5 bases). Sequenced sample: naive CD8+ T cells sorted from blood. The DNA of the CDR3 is TGTGCCAGCAGCTTGGAAGGGGCCGGATTAGACGGTGACGAGCAGTACTTC. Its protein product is CASSLEGAGLDGDEQYF.